This T cell receptor beta chain was documented in a study of cytomegalovirus exposure and HLA in healthy donors (dated by TCRdb to between 2016 and 2019). A note on the overall study: According to a later analysis, the 110 or so validation repertoires were produced on the same platform as the 680 or so repertoires of the first cohort. The study combined high-throughput TCR immunosequencing, statistical association of individual TCRs with disease status, and machine learning to predict cytomegalovirus infection status. The study was designed to test whether signatures of past pathogen exposure could be identified by cataloging public T cell receptors. A separate validation cohort of roughly 110 different subjects was used in addition to the approximately 640-subject first cohort.

The CDR3 starts with the cysteine, ends with the phenylalanine, and has 16 residues. The kept DNA is CDR3 alone, 48 bases in frame from the first base. V is pruned by 0 bases and J by 3 bases, leaving 4 bases of the junction without a gene match. Based on the germline V gene, the CDR1 and CDR2 sequences are SGHRS and YFSETQ. Library generation was performed with the immunoSEQ multiplex PCR assay. Per the authors' processing: To diagnose cytomegalovirus status from the catalog of TCR beta chain sequences, a statistical classification framework was built. TCRdb took this table from immuneACCESS and kept in-frame rearrangements with V and J called. Such tables lack part of the clones; where checked against another copy, unresolved V genes explain under half of the gap, and the rest is unexplained. The DNA gave D and trimming, while V, J and clone size come from that table. The sample yields 70,000 to 75,000 clones; about 93% were counted once. Roughly 3.2% of the sample is taken by the ten largest.

Findings and caveats that apply to the study as a whole: All 110 or so repertoires were used to score co-occurrence in the validation cohort in a later analysis, because that analysis had no HLA typing for the cohort. The authors suggested that the approach could potentially be generalized to other disease states and immunological phenotypes. Most TCR sequences were seen in very few donors, while some public TCRs were found in many individuals. The study gave a list of over 150 TCR beta chains associated with cytomegalovirus. A few of the identified cytomegalovirus-associated TCR beta chains were confirmed in vitro to be specific for cytomegalovirus antigens. The classifier was reported to diagnose cytomegalovirus status with high specificity and sensitivity in both the original cohort and the validation cohort. In a later analysis, TCRs clustered in the first cohort were found to also tend to co-occur in the approximately 120 validation repertoires, with approximately 95% of cluster scores above 0.

The donors were included in the validation cohort of roughly 120 subjects, a group kept apart from the roughly 680-subject first cohort. With regard to this clone: No antigen is known for it. One base away there is no much larger clone; base qualities are not given.

The rearrangement combines TRBV5-1 with TRBJ2-5; the junction holds 11 bases that match TRBD2. This receptor was obtained from a woman aged 18-29 years in good health and CMV-seropositive. Source material: PBMCs. The CDR3 protein: CASSLEFSGGEETQYF. The sequence in DNA is TGCGCCAGCAGCTTGGAATTTAGCGGGGGGGAAGAGACCCAGTACTTC.